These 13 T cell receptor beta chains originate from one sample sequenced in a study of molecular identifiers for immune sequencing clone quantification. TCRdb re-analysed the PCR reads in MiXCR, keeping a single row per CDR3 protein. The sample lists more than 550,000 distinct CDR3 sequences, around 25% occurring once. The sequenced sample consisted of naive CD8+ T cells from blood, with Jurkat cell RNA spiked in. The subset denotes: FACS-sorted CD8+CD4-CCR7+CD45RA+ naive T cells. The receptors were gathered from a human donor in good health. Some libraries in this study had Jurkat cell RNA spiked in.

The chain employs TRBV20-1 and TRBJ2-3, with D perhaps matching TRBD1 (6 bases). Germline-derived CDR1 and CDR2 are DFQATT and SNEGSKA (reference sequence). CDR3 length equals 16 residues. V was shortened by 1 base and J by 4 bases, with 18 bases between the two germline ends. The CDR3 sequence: CSARGFGDEGADTQYF. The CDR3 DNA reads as TGCAGTGCTAGAGGTTTTGGGGACGAGGGGGCAGATACGCAGTATTTT.

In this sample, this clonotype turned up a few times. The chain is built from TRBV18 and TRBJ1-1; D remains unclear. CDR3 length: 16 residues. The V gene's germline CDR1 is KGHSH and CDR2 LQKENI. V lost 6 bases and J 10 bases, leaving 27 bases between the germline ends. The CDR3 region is CASSPTPGSVRETAFF. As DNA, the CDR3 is TGTGCCAGCTCCCCAACACCGGGCAGCGTAAGGGAAACAGCTTTCTTT. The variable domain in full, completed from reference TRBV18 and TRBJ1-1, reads NAGVMQNPRHLVRRRGQEARLRCSPMKGHSHVYWYRQLPEEGLKFMVYLQKENIIDESGMPKERFSAEFPKEGPSILRIQQVVRGDSAAYFCASSPTPGSVRETAFFGQGTRLTVV.

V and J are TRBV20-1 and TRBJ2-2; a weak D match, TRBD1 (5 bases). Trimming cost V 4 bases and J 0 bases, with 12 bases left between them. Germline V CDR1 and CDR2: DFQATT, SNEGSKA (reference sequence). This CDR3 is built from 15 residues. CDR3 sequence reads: CSANDKGSNTGELFF. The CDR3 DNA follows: TGCAGTGCTAATGATAAGGGGTCGAACACCGGGGAGCTGTTTTTT.

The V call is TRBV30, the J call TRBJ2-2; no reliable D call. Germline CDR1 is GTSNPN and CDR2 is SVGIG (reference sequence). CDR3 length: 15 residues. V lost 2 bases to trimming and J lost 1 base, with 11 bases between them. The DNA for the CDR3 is TGTGCCTGGAGTTTCTTATTTGGGAACACCGGGGAGCTGTTTTTT. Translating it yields CAWSFLFGNTGELFF.

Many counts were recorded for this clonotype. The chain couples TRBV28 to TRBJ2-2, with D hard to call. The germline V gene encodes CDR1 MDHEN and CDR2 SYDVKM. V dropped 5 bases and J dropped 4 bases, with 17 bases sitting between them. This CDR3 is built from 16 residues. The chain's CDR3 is CASSPQPRPRTGELFF. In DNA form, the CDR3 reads TGTGCCAGCAGTCCCCAACCAAGACCCCGCACCGGGGAGCTGTTTTTT.

The CDR3 nucleotides read TGTGCCAGCAGCCCTGGACAGATCGTCTATTTGGATTTGGATACGCAGTATTTT. It encodes CASSPGQIVYLDLDTQYF. The V and J genes are TRBV5-8 and TRBJ2-3, with D possibly being TRBD1 (6 bases). V lost 4 bases and J 6 bases, leaving 27 bases between the germline ends. Germline loops: CDR1 SGHTS, CDR2 YDEGEE. CDR3 length: 18 amino acids. The variable domain in full, with the rest retrieved from reference TRBV5-8 and TRBJ2-3, is EAGVTQSPTHLIKTRGQQATLRCSPISGHTSVYWYQQALGLGLQFLLWYDEGEERNRGNFPPRFSGRQFPNYSSELNVNALELEDSALYLCASSPGQIVYLDLDTQYFGPGTRLTVL.

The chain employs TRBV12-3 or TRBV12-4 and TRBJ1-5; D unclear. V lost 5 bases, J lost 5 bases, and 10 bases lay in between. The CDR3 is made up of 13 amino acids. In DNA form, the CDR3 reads TGTGCCAGCAGTCTCGTTGCCCATCAGCCCCAGCATTTT. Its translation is CASSLVAHQPQHF.

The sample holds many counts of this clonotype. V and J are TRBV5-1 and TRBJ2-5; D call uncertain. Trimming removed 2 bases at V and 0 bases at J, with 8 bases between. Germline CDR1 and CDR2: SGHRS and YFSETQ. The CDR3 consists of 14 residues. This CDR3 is CASSFWDYQETQYF. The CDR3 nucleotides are TGCGCCAGCAGCTTTTGGGATTACCAAGAGACCCAGTACTTC.

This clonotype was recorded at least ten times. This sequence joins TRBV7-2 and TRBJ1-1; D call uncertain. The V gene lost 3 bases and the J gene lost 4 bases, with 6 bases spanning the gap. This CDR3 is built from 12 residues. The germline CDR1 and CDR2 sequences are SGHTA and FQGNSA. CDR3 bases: TGTGCCAGCAGCTTCCGCAGCACTGAAGCTTTCTTT. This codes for CASSFRSTEAFF.

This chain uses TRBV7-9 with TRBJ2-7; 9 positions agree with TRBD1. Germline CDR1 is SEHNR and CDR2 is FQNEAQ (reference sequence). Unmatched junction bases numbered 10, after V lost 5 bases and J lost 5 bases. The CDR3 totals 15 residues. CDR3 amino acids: CASSHLGTGIHEQYF. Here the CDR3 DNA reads TGTGCCAGCAGCCACCTTGGGACAGGGATCCACGAGCAGTACTTC.

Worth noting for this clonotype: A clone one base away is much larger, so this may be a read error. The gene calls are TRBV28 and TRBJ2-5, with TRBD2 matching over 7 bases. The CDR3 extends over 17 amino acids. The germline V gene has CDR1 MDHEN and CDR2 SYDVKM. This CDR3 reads CASSVPPAAGDQEPQYF. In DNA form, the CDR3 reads TGTGCCAGCAGCGTCCCCCCAGCTGCGGGGGATCAAGAGCCCCAGTACTTC.

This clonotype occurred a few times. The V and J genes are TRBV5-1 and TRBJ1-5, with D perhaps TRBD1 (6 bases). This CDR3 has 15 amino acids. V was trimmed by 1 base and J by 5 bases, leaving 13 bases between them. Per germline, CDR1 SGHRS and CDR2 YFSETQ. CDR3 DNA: TGCGCCAGCAGCTTGATGGGGACACCAGATCAGCCCCAGCATTTT. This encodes CASSLMGTPDQPQHF.

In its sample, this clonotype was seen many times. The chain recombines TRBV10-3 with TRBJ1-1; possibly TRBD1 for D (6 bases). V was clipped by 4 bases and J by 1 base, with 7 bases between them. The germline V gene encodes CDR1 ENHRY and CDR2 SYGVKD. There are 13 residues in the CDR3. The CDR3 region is CAISAGENTEAFF. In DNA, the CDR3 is TGTGCCATCAGTGCAGGGGAGAACACTGAAGCTTTCTTT.